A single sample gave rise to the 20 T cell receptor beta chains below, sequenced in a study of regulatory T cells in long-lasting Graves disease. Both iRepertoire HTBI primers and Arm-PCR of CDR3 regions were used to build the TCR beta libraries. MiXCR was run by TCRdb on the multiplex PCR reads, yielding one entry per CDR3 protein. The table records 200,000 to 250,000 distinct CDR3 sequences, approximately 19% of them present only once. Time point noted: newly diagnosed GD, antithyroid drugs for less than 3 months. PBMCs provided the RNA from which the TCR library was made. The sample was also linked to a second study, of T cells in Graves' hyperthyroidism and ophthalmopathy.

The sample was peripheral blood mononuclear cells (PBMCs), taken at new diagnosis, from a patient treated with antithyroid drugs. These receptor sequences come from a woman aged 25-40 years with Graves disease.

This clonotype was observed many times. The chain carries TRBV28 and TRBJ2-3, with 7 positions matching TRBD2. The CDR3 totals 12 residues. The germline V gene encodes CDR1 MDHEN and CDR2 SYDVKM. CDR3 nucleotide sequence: TGTGCGTGCCGGGGGGAGGCAGATACGCAGTATTTT. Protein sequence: CACRGEADTQYF.

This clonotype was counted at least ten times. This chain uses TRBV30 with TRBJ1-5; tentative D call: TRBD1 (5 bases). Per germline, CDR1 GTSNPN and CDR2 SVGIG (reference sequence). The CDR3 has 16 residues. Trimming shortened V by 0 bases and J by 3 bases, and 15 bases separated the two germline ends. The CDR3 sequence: CAWSVWGSGVNQPQHF. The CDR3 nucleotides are TGTGCCTGGAGTGTATGGGGCAGCGGAGTCAATCAGCCCCAGCATTTT.

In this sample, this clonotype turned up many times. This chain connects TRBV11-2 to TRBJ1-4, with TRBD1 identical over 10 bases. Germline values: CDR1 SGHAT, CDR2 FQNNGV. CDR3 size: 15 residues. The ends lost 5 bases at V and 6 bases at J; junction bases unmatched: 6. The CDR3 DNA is TGTGCCAGCAGCCAGCGGACAGGGGGGGATGAAAAACTGTTTTTT. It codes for CASSQRTGGDEKLFF.

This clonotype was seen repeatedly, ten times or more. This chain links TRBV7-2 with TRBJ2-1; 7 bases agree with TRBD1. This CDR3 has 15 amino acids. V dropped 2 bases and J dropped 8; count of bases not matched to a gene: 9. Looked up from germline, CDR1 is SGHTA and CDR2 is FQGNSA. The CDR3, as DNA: TGTGCCAGCAGCTTATGGCGACAGGGAACGGATGAGCAGTTCTTC. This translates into CASSLWRQGTDEQFF.

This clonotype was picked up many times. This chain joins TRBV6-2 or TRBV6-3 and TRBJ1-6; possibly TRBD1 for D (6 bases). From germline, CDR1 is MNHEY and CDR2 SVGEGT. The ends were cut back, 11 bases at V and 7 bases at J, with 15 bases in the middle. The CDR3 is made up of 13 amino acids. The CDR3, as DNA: TGTGCCGTGCGGGCAGGGGTAAATTCACCCCTCCACTTT. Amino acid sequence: CAVRAGVNSPLHF.

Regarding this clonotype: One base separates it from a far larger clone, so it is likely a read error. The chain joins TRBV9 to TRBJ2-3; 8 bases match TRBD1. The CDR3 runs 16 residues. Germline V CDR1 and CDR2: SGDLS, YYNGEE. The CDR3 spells CASSPGAGGVLDTQCF. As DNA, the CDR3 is TGTGCCAGCAGCCCAGGCGCAGGGGGCGTACTGGATACGCAGTGTTTT. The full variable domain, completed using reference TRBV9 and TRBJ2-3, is DSGVTQTPKHLITATGQRVTLRCSPRSGDLSVYWYQQSLDQGLQFLIQYYNGEERAKGNILERFSAQQFPDLHSELNLSSLELGDSALYFCASSPGAGGVLDTQCFGPGTRLTVL.

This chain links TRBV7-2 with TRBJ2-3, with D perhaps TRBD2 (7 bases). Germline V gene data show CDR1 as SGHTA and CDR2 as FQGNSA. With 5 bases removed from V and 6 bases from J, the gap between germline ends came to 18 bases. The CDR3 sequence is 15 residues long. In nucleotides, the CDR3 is TGTGCCAGCAGCCAGCAGAGGGGGGGAGGCGATACGCAGTATTTT. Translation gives CASSQQRGGGDTQYF.

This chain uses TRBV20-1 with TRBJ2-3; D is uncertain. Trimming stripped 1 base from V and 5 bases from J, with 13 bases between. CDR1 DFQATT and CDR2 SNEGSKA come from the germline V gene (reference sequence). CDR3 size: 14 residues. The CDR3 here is CSARAPVSIDTQYF. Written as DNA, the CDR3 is TGCAGTGCTAGAGCGCCTGTCTCGATAGATACGCAGTATTTT.

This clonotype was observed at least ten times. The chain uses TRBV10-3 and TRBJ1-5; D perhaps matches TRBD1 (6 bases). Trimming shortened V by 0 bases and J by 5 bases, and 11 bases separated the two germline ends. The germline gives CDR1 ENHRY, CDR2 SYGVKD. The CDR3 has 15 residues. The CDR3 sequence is CAISESQGGDQPQHF. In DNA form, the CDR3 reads TGTGCCATCAGTGAGTCACAGGGTGGAGATCAGCCCCAGCATTTT.

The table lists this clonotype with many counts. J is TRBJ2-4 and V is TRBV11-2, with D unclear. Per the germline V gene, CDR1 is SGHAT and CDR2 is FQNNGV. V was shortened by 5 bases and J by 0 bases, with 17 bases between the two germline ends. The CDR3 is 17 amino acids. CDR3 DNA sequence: TGTGCCAGCAGCCTAAATCCCCCGTCACAAGCCAAAAACATTCAGTACTTC. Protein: CASSLNPPSQAKNIQYF.

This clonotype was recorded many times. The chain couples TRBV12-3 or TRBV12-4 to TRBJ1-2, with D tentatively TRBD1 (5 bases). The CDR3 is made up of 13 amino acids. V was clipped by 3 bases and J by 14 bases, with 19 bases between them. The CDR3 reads CASSFGAFLGGTF. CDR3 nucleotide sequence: TGTGCCAGCAGTTTTGGGGCATTTTTGGGGGGGACCTTC.

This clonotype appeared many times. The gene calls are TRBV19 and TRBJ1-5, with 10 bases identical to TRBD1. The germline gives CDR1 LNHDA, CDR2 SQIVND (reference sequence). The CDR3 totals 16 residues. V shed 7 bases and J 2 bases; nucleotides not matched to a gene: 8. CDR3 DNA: TGTGCCAGTACTCGGGACAGGGGAGAGGGCAATCAGCCCCAGCATTTT. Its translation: CASTRDRGEGNQPQHF.

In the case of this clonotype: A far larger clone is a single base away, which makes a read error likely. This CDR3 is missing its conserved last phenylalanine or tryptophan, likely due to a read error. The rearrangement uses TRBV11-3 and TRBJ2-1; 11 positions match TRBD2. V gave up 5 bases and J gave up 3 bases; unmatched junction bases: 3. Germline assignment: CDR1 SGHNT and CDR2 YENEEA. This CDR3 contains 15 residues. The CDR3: CASSEGTSGYNEQFS. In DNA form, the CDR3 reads TGTGCCAGCAGCGAGGGGACTAGCGGCTACAATGAGCAGTTCTCC.

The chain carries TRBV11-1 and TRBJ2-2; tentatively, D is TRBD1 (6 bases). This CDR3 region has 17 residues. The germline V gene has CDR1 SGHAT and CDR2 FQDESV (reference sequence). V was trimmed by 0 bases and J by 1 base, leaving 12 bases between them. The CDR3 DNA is TGTGCCAGCAGCTTAGCCGGGACACCTCTGAACACCGGGGAGCTGTTTTTT. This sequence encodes CASSLAGTPLNTGELFF.

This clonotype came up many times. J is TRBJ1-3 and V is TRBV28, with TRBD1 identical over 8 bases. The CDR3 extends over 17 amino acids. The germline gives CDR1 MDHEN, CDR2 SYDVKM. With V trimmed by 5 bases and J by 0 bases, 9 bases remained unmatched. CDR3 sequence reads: CASSPPQGASSGNTIYF. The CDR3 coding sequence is TGTGCCAGCAGTCCCCCCCAGGGGGCAAGCTCTGGAAACACCATATATTTT.

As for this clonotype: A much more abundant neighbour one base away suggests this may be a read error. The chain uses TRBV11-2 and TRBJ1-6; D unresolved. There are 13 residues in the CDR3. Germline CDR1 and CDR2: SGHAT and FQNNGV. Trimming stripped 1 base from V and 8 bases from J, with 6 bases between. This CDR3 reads CASSLGEYSPLHF. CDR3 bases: TGTGCCAGCAGCTTAGGAGAGTATTCACCCCTCCACTTT.

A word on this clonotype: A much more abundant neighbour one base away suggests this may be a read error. Here the CDR3 DNA reads TGTGCCAGCAGAGAGTCAGGTACCTACGGGCAGTACTTC. Translation: CASRESGTYGQYF. This chain uses TRBV28 with TRBJ2-7; D ambiguous. Germline CDR1 and CDR2: MDHEN and SYDVKM. The CDR3 totals 13 residues.

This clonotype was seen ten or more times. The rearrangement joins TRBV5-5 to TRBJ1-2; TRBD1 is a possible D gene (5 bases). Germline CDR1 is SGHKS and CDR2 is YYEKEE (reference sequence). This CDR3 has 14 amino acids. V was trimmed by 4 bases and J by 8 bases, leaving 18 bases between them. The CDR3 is CASSLRTTVVGYTF. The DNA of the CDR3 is TGTGCCAGCAGCCTCCGAACGACAGTAGTCGGCTACACCTTC.

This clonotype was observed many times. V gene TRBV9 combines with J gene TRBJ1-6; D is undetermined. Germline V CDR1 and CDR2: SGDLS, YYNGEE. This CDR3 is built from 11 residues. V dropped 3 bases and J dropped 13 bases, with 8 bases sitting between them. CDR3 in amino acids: CASSGPRPLHF. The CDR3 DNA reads TGTGCCAGCAGCGGGCCACGGCCCCTCCACTTT.

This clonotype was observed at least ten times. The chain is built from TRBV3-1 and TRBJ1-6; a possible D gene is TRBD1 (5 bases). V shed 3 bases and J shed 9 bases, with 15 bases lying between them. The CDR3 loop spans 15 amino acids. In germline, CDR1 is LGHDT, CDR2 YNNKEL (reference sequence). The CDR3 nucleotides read TGTGCCAGCAGCCAGGGTTTGGAGAGGGGTTCACCCCTCCACTTT. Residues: CASSQGLERGSPLHF.